These 20 T cell receptor beta chains came from one sample sequenced in a study of blood T cell repertoires in COVID-19. Profiled with immunoSEQ multiplex PCR; TCRdb holds only in-frame clones, not every one. This sample yields over 250,000 clones, of which under 90% are seen a single time; 1.5% to 2% belongs to the top ten. The sequenced sample consisted of PBMCs or T cells enriched from blood (not recorded which). All receptors derive from a woman aged 55-70 years who had recovered from COVID-19.

The V call is TRBV5-4, the J call TRBJ2-1; 13 bases fit TRBD2. The V segment lost 6 bases and the J segment 8 bases; nucleotides outside the gene matches: 14. This CDR3 spans 17 amino acids. The germline V gene encodes CDR1 SGHNT and CDR2 YYREEE (reference sequence). Here the CDR3 reads CASKEALAGGFVDEQFF. Written as DNA, the CDR3 is TGTGCCAGCAAAGAAGCACTAGCGGGAGGGTTTGTCGATGAGCAGTTCTTC.

V usage is TRBV6-5 and J usage is TRBJ2-6; TRBD2 agrees at 9 bases. Germline loops: CDR1 MNHEY, CDR2 SVGAGI. CDR3 length: 15 residues. V lost 7 bases to trimming and J lost 4 bases; unmatched junction nucleotides: 5. CDR3 loop: CASIAGGAGANVLTF. For the CDR3, the DNA is TGTGCCAGCATCGCGGGGGGGGCCGGGGCCAACGTCCTGACTTTC.

This sequence joins TRBV20-1 and TRBJ1-5; D uncertain. Trimming removed 4 bases at V and 5 bases at J, with 15 bases between. This CDR3 contains 14 residues. Germline-derived CDR1 and CDR2 are DFQATT and SNEGSKA (reference sequence). CDR3 protein: CSANDYHRDQPQHF. CDR3 coding DNA: TGCAGTGCTAATGATTACCACCGAGATCAGCCCCAGCATTTT.

The chain is built from TRBV18 and TRBJ1-4; 7 nucleotides match TRBD1. CDR1 and CDR2 from the germline V gene are KGHSH and LQKENI. There are 14 residues in the CDR3. V shed 7 bases, J shed 4 bases, and the junction held 6 bases outside the gene matches. DNA for the CDR3: TGTGCCAGCTTACCGGGACAGAGTAATGAAAAACTGTTTTTT. It encodes CASLPGQSNEKLFF.

This clone appeared a few times. The chain is built from TRBV6-6 and TRBJ1-1, with 8 bases aligning to TRBD1. The CDR3 is made up of 14 amino acids. With V trimmed by 5 bases and J by 2 bases, 4 bases remained unmatched. Germline CDR1 reads MNHNY; CDR2 reads SVGAGI (reference sequence). The CDR3 is CASSLGQGNTEAFF. In nucleotides, the CDR3 is TGTGCCAGCAGTCTCGGACAGGGCAACACTGAAGCTTTCTTT.

The chain has TRBV18 and TRBJ2-5; D not resolved. The CDR3 loop spans 13 amino acids. Between the trimmed V and J ends, which lost 3 bases and 2 bases, there was a span of 7 bases. Germline CDR1 reads KGHSH; CDR2 reads LQKENI. The CDR3, as DNA: TGTGCCAGCTCACCTTCAGGTCAAGAGACCCAGTACTTC. This encodes CASSPSGQETQYF.

CDR3 coding DNA: TGTGCCAGCAGCTTTTCCTCTTCGACTAGCGGCACAGATACGCAGTATTTT. This translates into CASSFSSSTSGTDTQYF. The rearrangement uses TRBV7-8 and TRBJ2-3; 8 bases fit TRBD2. Losses at the gene ends were 3 bases for V and 1 base for J; bases not matched to a gene: 9. The length of the CDR3 is 17 residues. CDR1 and CDR2 (germline): SGHVS, FQNEAQ.

The genes are TRBV7-9 and TRBJ1-1; 7 nucleotides match TRBD1. This CDR3 has 13 residues. Per germline, CDR1 SEHNR and CDR2 FQNEAQ (reference sequence). Trimming cost V 8 bases and J 4 bases; bases outside gene matches: 7. Written as DNA, the CDR3 is TGTGCCAGCCTTTTAGGGGGCGGCACTGAAGCTTTCTTT. It translates to CASLLGGGTEAFF.

J is TRBJ1-1 and V is TRBV27, with a tentative D call TRBD1 (6 bases). The V gene lost 6 bases and the J gene lost 4 bases, with 18 bases spanning the gap. CDR1 and CDR2 from the germline V gene are MNHEY and SMNVEV (reference sequence). The CDR3 sequence is 15 residues long. The CDR3 here is CASSPSPTGTTEAFF. CDR3 DNA sequence: TGTGCCAGCAGCCCCTCCCCGACAGGAACCACTGAAGCTTTCTTT.

The table lists this clone with a few counts. The chain carries TRBV28 and TRBJ1-1; a weak D match, TRBD1 (5 bases). Germline CDR1 MDHEN, CDR2 SYDVKM. CDR3 length equals 11 residues. Trimming took 5 bases from V and 7 from J, leaving 8 bases between them. CDR3: CASSPRVEAFF. The DNA of the CDR3 is TGTGCCAGCAGTCCCAGGGTTGAAGCTTTCTTT.

The rearrangement joins TRBV6-5 to TRBJ2-7, with D possibly TRBD2 on 6 matching bases. The germline V gene encodes CDR1 MNHEY and CDR2 SVGAGI. V shed 2 bases and J shed 2 bases, with 13 bases lying between them. The CDR3 contains 15 residues. The CDR3 nucleotides are TGTGCCAGCAGTTACGAGGGGCGGGAAGCCTACGAGCAGTACTTC. This gives the protein CASSYEGREAYEQYF.

The rearrangement joins TRBV5-1 to TRBJ2-5; 8 nucleotides align to TRBD2. V trimming: 3 bases; J trimming: 5 bases; junction bases outside the gene matches: 12. Germline V gene data show CDR1 as SGHRS and CDR2 as YFSETQ. There are 16 residues in the CDR3. The DNA of the CDR3 is TGCGCCAGCAGCTGGGGCCGAGCGGGGGCCGGGGAGACCCAGTACTTC. Its translation: CASSWGRAGAGETQYF.

This chain connects TRBV5-4 to TRBJ2-2; 12 bases are shared with TRBD2. The CDR3 totals 17 residues. The J segment lost 0 bases and the V segment lost 4 bases, leaving 4 bases of the junction unmatched. Germline V lookup: CDR1 SGHNT, CDR2 YYREEE (reference sequence). The CDR3 nucleotides read TGTGCCAGCAGCATGGGACTAGCGGGCGCGAACACCGGGGAGCTGTTTTTT. This encodes CASSMGLAGANTGELFF.

This chain uses TRBV11-2 with TRBJ2-1; possible D gene TRBD2, 6 bases. V was pared by 4 bases and J by 8 bases, with 9 bases between. Germline values: CDR1 SGHAT, CDR2 FQNNGV. The CDR3 totals 12 residues. The CDR3 spells CASSYRGDEQFF. The CDR3 region has the DNA TGTGCCAGCAGCTACCGCGGGGATGAGCAGTTCTTC. Full variable domain (outside the CDR3, taken from reference TRBV11-2 and TRBJ2-1): EAGVAQSPRYKIIEKRQSVAFWCNPISGHATLYWYQQILGQGPKLLIQFQNNGVVDDSQLPKDRFSAERLKGVDSTLKIQPAKLEDSAVYLCASSYRGDEQFFGPGTRLTVL.

This chain links TRBV19 with TRBJ2-5; no clear D gene. This CDR3 has 13 residues. Germline lookup yields CDR1 LNHDA and CDR2 SQIVND (reference sequence). Trimming stripped 4 bases from V and 4 bases from J, with 10 bases between. Here the CDR3 reads CASSRARRETQYF. The CDR3 nucleotides read TGTGCCAGTAGTAGAGCACGAAGAGAGACCCAGTACTTC.

The chain has TRBV28 and TRBJ2-7, with 10 bases fitting TRBD2. Germline trimming cut 3 bases from V and 3 bases from J; bases unmatched to any gene: 5. The CDR3 is 15 amino acids. Per the germline V gene, CDR1 is MDHEN and CDR2 is SYDVKM. CDR3: CASSFLAGVGYEQYF. The CDR3 DNA reads TGTGCCAGCAGTTTTCTAGCGGGAGTCGGCTACGAGCAGTACTTC.

The chain couples TRBV7-3 to TRBJ2-1; tentative D call: TRBD2 (6 bases). The CDR3 sequence is 17 residues long. Germline CDR1 SGHTA, CDR2 FQGTGA. V was cut by 5 bases and J by 1 base, with 18 bases left in between. This CDR3 reads CASSPTRARGSYNEQFF. The CDR3 DNA is TGTGCCAGCAGCCCGACTAGGGCACGGGGTTCCTACAATGAGCAGTTCTTC.

The chain joins TRBV18 to TRBJ1-1, with 8 nucleotides matching TRBD1. The germline CDR1 and CDR2 sequences are KGHSH and LQKENI. The CDR3 runs to 12 residues. The trim removed 3 bases at V and 10 bases at J, leaving 4 bases unmatched. CDR3 in amino acids: CASSPTTGAAFF. The CDR3 DNA is TGTGCCAGCTCACCTACGACAGGGGCAGCTTTCTTT.

This clone was detected only a few times. The chain uses TRBV29-1 and TRBJ2-7; D gene ambiguous. Trimming pared 4 bases from V and 3 bases from J, leaving 4 bases between. The CDR3 runs 10 residues. CDR1 SQVTM and CDR2 ANQGSEA come from the germline V gene. CDR3: CSVVFYEQYF. The CDR3 DNA is TGCAGCGTTGTCTTCTACGAGCAGTACTTC.

This chain joins TRBV3-1 (or the pseudogene TRBV3-2) and TRBJ2-3; 10 nucleotides match TRBD1. The CDR3 loop spans 14 amino acids. In germline, CDR1 is LGHDT, CDR2 YNNKEL (reference sequence). Germline trimming cut 4 bases from V and 3 bases from J; bases unmatched to any gene: 1. The CDR3 loop is CASSPGQGTDTQYF. CDR3 nucleotides: TGTGCCAGCAGCCCGGGACAGGGGACAGATACGCAGTATTTT.